A single TCR beta chain is shown here with its context. The record originates from a study of T cells expressing NK-cell markers. Overall study context: Each TCR beta repertoire originated in sorted T cells that were CD3+CD56+NKG2C+, CD3+CD56+NKG2C- or CD3+CD56-NKG2C+. The study sequenced eight donors, seven HCMV-seropositive and one seronegative.

TCRdb derives one entry per CDR3 protein from the 5' RACE reads, leaving out DNA. Its clone listing holds about 260,000 distinct CDR3 sequences. This CDR3 comprises 16 residues. Germline V gene sequence: CDR1 SGHVS, CDR2 FQNEAQ. This rearrangement joins TRBV7-8 to TRBJ1-4. The sample taken for sequencing was blood T cells: a sorted CD56 or NKG2C T cell subset, CD4+ or CD8+ T cells, or bulk PBMC T cells (not recorded which). The sequence came from a woman aged 18 to 75 in good health. The CDR3: CASSKTPGPRREKLFF.